This T cell receptor beta chain was recovered during a study of cytomegalovirus exposure and HLA in healthy donors. V shed 1 base, J shed 3 bases, and the junction held 5 bases outside the gene matches. This CDR3 contains 15 residues. Germline V gene sequence: CDR1 MGHRA, CDR2 YSYEKL. Both 60 Vbeta primers and 13 Jbeta primers went into the PCR. Per the original data handling: Roughly 73 million unique TCR beta chains, approximately 11 million of them shared, were counted by a later analysis. Repertoires were generated with immunoSEQ multiplex PCR, while TCRdb's copy carries only in-frame clones and drops some. The V and J calls and clone size were taken over from that table, and D and trimming were inferred from the DNA. The sample has around 130,000 clones; 80% are singletons.

The sequenced sample consisted of PBMCs. V usage is TRBV4-1 and J usage is TRBJ2-7, with 8 positions matching TRBD1. This clonotype was obtained from a man younger than 45 in good health and CMV-seronegative. The CDR3 DNA follows: TGCGCCAGCAGCCAAGTTGACAGGGGATTCTACGAGCAGTACTTC. Amino acid sequence: CASSQVDRGFYEQYF.